The rows below give T cell receptor beta chains drawn from one sample of a study of T cells expressing NK-cell markers. TCRdb re-called the 5' RACE reads; every CDR3 protein appears as one record, without DNA. The listing contains roughly 150,000 distinct CDR3 sequences. The sequenced sample was blood T cells: a sorted CD56 or NKG2C T cell subset, CD4+ or CD8+ T cells, or bulk PBMC T cells (not recorded which). The receptors originated from a woman aged 18 to 69 in good health. Each CDR3 is given with its conserved first and last residue.

V gene	J gene	CDR3 protein
TRBV7-6	TRBJ2-5	CASSLAGYGAGGETQYF
TRBV5-1	TRBJ1-5	CASSAGTTGQPQHF
TRBV7-9	TRBJ2-5	CASSLHGQQETQYF
TRBV7-6	TRBJ1-5	CASSLTGGVVPQHF
TRBV20-1	TRBJ2-1	CSAIPGSYNEQFF
TRBV12-3/TRBV12-4	TRBJ2-1	CASSLAGRTSGRAAYNEQFF
TRBV20-1	TRBJ1-2	CSASGRTGYSYTF
TRBV20-1	TRBJ1-1	CSASGLSTEAFF
TRBV7-2	TRBJ2-5	CASSLVGVTRKETQYF
TRBV5-1	TRBJ1-2	CASSLTDRGRYGYTF
TRBV7-9	TRBJ2-2	CASRASGPRNTGELFF
TRBV3-1	TRBJ2-4	CASSQKRKAAKNIQYF
TRBV7-2	TRBJ2-3	CASSFQAGDEDTQYF
TRBV4-2	TRBJ2-2	CASSQEGGTGELFF
TRBV20-1	TRBJ2-3	CSARIAGDQGDTQYF
TRBV19	TRBJ2-2	CASNMDGAGELFF
TRBV6-1	TRBJ2-2	CASTPRQPSPTGELFF
TRBV12-3/TRBV12-4	TRBJ2-7	CASSLLAIPYEQYF
TRBV5-1	TRBJ2-7	CASSSTGPGSYEQYF
TRBV9	TRBJ1-3	CASSPSWSGSGNTIYF
TRBV5-6	TRBJ1-4	CASSLDSRRISNEKLFF
TRBV5-6	TRBJ1-1	CASRPVRGSTEAFF
TRBV28	TRBJ2-3	CASTAGQPGPLQYF
TRBV5-5	TRBJ1-2	CASSLVAMGYGYTF
TRBV5-5	TRBJ1-1	CASSLASKNTEAFF
TRBV5-1	TRBJ2-3	CASSSGIPDTQYF
TRBV27	TRBJ2-3	CASSLDGASTDTQYF